The entry below gives a single TCR beta chain sequence along with its context. Libraries were prepared by immunoSEQ multiplex PCR; TCRdb keeps only in-frame clonotypes and omits some of them. This table has roughly 1,700 clones, almost 70% appearing once. CDR1 and CDR2 (germline): MNHNY, SVGAGI (reference sequence). The CDR3 has 15 amino acids. The J segment lost 6 bases and the V segment lost 6 bases, leaving 9 bases of the junction unmatched. The data were taken from a study of tumour-infiltrating T cells in Burkitt lymphoma. Background on the study: Productive clonality predicted overall and progression-free survival.

The rearrangement uses TRBV6-6 and TRBJ2-5, with 11 positions matching TRBD2. This TCR came from a human donor with diffuse large B-cell lymphoma. Sequencing was performed on tumor tissue. The CDR3 region has the DNA TGTGCCAGCAGGCCTACTAGCGGGGGTTACAAGACCCAGTACTTC. Translated: CASRPTSGGYKTQYF.